This TCR beta chain was identified during a study of radiation and T cells in renal cell carcinoma. Broader study findings: Top tumor clonotypes rose in blood 2 weeks post-radiation, then contracted. Without pretreatment biopsies, baseline tumor clonotype presence was undetermined.

Here immunoSEQ multiplex PCR was the method, and the copy in TCRdb shows in-frame clones only, minus some. The table includes 60,000 or so clones, 60% to 85% detected once. The time point here: blood 4 weeks post-SBRT, at nephrectomy. Treatment noted: 15 Gy SBRT to primary tumor, nephrectomy 4 weeks later. Serial blood draws occurred at baseline and 2 and 4 weeks post-SBRT. As for this clone: Antigen: not known.

The CDR3 is 15 amino acids. V was pared by 5 bases and J by 5 bases, with 16 bases between. CDR1 and CDR2 (germline): SGHRS, YFSETQ. The sequencing here drew on blood, taken from a patient whose treatment included radiotherapy and nephrectomy. The TCR sequence derives from a man aged 55 to 70 with renal cell carcinoma. The chain has TRBV5-1 and TRBJ1-4; the D gene is possibly TRBD1 (5 bases). Here the CDR3 DNA reads TGCGCCAGCAGTTACCAGGGTGGCGAAAATGAAAAACTGTTTTTT. It codes for CASSYQGGENEKLFF.